This T cell receptor (beta chain) was retrieved from a study of graft-versus-host responses after intestinal transplantation. This clone appeared a single time. Its antigen is not identified. Here immunoSEQ multiplex PCR was the method, and the copy in TCRdb shows in-frame clones only, minus some. The data show approximately 110,000 clones, approximately 94% seen once. The CDR3 extends over 15 amino acids. The germline V gene has CDR1 MDHEN and CDR2 SYDVKM. V shed 6 bases and J 5 bases; nucleotides not matched to a gene: 10. The source of this sequence is a human donor who was the organ donor for an intestinal transplant. Sequencing used unstimulated CD4+ T cells sorted from spleen or lymph node cells, obtained before transplant. The chain recombines TRBV28 with TRBJ1-2; 9 nucleotides match TRBD1. CDR3 protein: CASSPRGDRVYGYTF. CDR3 DNA sequence: TGTGCCAGCAGCCCTAGGGGGGACAGGGTGTATGGCTACACCTTC.